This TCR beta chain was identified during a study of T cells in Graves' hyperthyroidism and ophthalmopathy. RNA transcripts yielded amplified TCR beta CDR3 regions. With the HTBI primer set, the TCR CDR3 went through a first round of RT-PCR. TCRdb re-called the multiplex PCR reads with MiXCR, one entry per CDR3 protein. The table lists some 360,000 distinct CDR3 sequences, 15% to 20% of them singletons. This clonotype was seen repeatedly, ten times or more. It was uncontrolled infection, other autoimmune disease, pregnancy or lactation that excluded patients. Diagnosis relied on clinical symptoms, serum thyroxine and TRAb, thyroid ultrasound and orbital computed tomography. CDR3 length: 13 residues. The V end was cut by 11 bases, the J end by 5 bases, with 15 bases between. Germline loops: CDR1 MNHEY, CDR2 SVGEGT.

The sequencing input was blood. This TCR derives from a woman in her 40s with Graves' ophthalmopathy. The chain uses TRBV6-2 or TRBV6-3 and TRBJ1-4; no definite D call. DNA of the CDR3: TGTGCCCCCTCGGTTCTGAGGAATGAAAAACTGTTTTTT. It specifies CAPSVLRNEKLFF.